This T cell receptor beta chain is from a study of shared clonotypes between healthy human individuals. This clone came up a few times. Produced via immunoSEQ multiplex PCR; TCRdb's table is partial and in-frame only. The profile shows about 530,000 clones, approximately 79% of them singletons. The CDR3 is made up of 15 amino acids. Trimming pared 4 bases from V and 4 bases from J, leaving 18 bases between. Germline-derived CDR1 and CDR2 are SGHRS and YFSETQ. The chain has TRBV5-1 and TRBJ2-7; maybe TRBD1 (6 bases). This sequence was found in a woman aged 40-49 years in good health. Some clones in this sample may be carry-over from other donors' samples. The material sequenced was PBMCs. CDR3 sequence reads: CASSVGDTQPYEQYF. CDR3 coding DNA: TGCGCCAGCAGCGTGGGGGACACACAACCTTACGAGCAGTACTTC.